This T cell receptor beta chain is drawn from a study of response to subunit inactivated influenza vaccine (dated by TCRdb to the late 2010s). For the study in its entirety: Deep quantitative profiling of the T cell receptor repertoire was used in the study to follow responses to a trivalent subunit inactivated influenza vaccine.

This clonotype was seen repeatedly, ten times or more. The specificity of this receptor is unknown. Per-nucleotide qualities are absent, and no much larger clonotype sits a single base away. There are 15 amino acids in the CDR3, from cysteine to phenylalanine inclusive. This entry keeps only the CDR3 DNA: 45 bases, framed from base 1. After removal of 6 bases from V and 2 bases from J, the junction retains 9 bases not matched to a gene. The germline V gene (reference sequence) supplies CDR1 DFQATT and CDR2 SNEGSKA. The meaning of the sample's time point label: around 42 days after influenza vaccine administration. Overall study outcomes, separate from this receptor: According to the authors, only a limited number of new T cells may be recruited by each seasonal influenza vaccination.

The method was RT-PCR. Reads for this sample came from an Illumina HiSeq 2500. TCRdb handled the public reads itself, with Q25 trimming in fastp and clone calling in MiXCR, and kept productive beta chains. Duplicate CDR3 protein sequences are folded into a single record with the most common DNA and genes. The sample table holds roughly 460,000 distinct CDR3 sequences, of which 9.5% to 13% were seen once. About 12% of the sample comes from the top ten. Recombination connected TRBV20-1 to TRBJ2-7; 11 of the junction bases match TRBD2. The sequence was collected from a man aged 50 to 60 who received an inactivated influenza vaccine. Donor details come from another sample of the same person, matched by shared clones. Sequences were derived from PBMCs from blood, sampled about 40 days after vaccination. The CDR3 region reads CSAKTSGANPYEQYF. The DNA sequence is TGCAGTGCCAAGACTAGCGGGGCCAACCCCTACGAGCAGTACTTC.